This T cell receptor beta chain originates from a study of blood T cell repertoires in COVID-19. About the research overall: T cells, B-cell-depleted T cells, or PBMCs provided the cDNA or gDNA that served as material.

Assay used: immunoSEQ multiplex PCR; TCRdb lists only in-frame clones, some missing. This repertoire shows approximately 200,000 clones, just over 85% found once; its top ten account for 3.5% to 4.5%. Germline values: CDR1 SGDLS, CDR2 YYNGEE. The CDR3 loop spans 13 amino acids. V gave up 4 bases and J gave up 9 bases, with 11 bases separating them. The receptor was derived from a man aged 45 to 65 with acute or convalescent COVID-19. The rearrangement joins TRBV9 to TRBJ1-6, with D possibly TRBD1 on 5 matching bases. Material: peripheral blood. The CDR3 region is CASSKEGFSPLHF. CDR3 coding DNA: TGTGCCAGCAGCAAGGAGGGGTTTTCACCCCTCCACTTT.